These 26 T cell receptor beta chains were sequenced from one sample in a study of molecular identifiers for immune sequencing clone quantification. TCRdb called the PCR reads again in MiXCR, with one record for every CDR3 protein. The sample yields nearly 650,000 distinct CDR3 sequences, 25% seen once. What was sequenced was naive CD8+ T cells from blood, with Jurkat cell RNA spiked in. The subset: FACS-sorted CD8+CD4-CCR7+CD45RA+ naive T cells. The receptors shown here come from a human donor in good health. Some libraries in this study had Jurkat cell RNA spiked in.

The chain uses TRBV6-2 or TRBV6-3 and TRBJ2-7; D unresolved. The CDR3 contains 11 residues. The germline V gene encodes CDR1 MNHEY and CDR2 SVGEGT. V lost 10 bases and J lost 5, with 12 bases in between. The CDR3 here is CATDEGHEQYF. CDR3 DNA sequence: TGTGCCACCGATGAAGGCCACGAGCAGTACTTC.

This clonotype was counted ten times or more. This chain joins TRBV12-3 or TRBV12-4 and TRBJ1-1; no clear D. The CDR3 runs 16 residues. With 5 bases removed from V and 4 bases from J, the gap between germline ends came to 20 bases. CDR3 nucleotide sequence: TGTGCCAGCAGTGTACGGACCGAAGGCAACAGCACTGAAGCTTTCTTT. Translated: CASSVRTEGNSTEAFF.

This chain uses TRBV4-3 with TRBJ2-1; D may match TRBD1 or TRBD2 (5 bases each). In germline, CDR1 is LGHNA, CDR2 YSLEER. This CDR3 is 16 amino acids long. Trimming cost V 0 bases and J 6 bases, with 15 bases left between them. The CDR3 DNA reads as TGCGCCAGCAGCCAAGACGTTTGGGGGTTGGGCAATGAGCAGTTCTTC. It encodes CASSQDVWGLGNEQFF.

This clonotype came up a few times. The rearrangement links TRBV30 to TRBJ1-4; 11 bases agree with TRBD1. Unmatched junction bases numbered 11, after V lost 5 bases and J lost 6 bases. Per germline, CDR1 GTSNPN and CDR2 SVGIG (reference sequence). This CDR3 has 16 amino acids. Here the CDR3 reads CAWGPGQGAFDEKLFF. The CDR3 DNA reads TGTGCCTGGGGTCCCGGACAGGGGGCGTTTGATGAAAAACTGTTTTTT.

This clonotype was found a few times. The chain links TRBV4-1 to TRBJ1-1; 9 bases are a match to TRBD1. Germline-derived CDR1 and CDR2 are MGHRA and YSYEKL. CDR3 length equals 14 residues. The V segment lost 6 bases and the J segment 4 bases; nucleotides outside the gene matches: 6. CDR3 DNA: TGCGCCAGCAGTCTGACAGGGGGTGTCACTGAAGCTTTCTTT. Translating it yields CASSLTGGVTEAFF.

This clonotype was observed many times. The chain recombines TRBV4-3 with TRBJ2-7; D tentatively reads TRBD1 or TRBD2 (5 bases each). The CDR3 has 17 amino acids. Between the trimmed V and J ends, which lost 4 bases and 3 bases, there was a span of 22 bases. Germline-derived CDR1 and CDR2 are LGHNA and YSLEER. Here the CDR3 reads CASSRDRTISTGYEQYF. The CDR3 coding sequence is TGCGCCAGCAGCCGGGACCGAACTATCTCTACTGGCTACGAGCAGTACTTC.

V and J are TRBV7-3 and TRBJ2-2; D not certain. This CDR3 has 14 amino acids. Germline V gives CDR1 SGHTA, CDR2 FQGTGA. V was pared by 2 bases and J by 5 bases, with 9 bases between. The CDR3 protein is CASSLGWGTGELFF. The CDR3 coding sequence is TGTGCCAGCAGCTTAGGATGGGGTACCGGGGAGCTGTTTTTT.

There are many counts of this clonotype. The CDR3 nucleotides read TGTGCCAGCAGTAGCAGACTTTCTGAAGCTTTCTTT. Translation gives CASSSRLSEAFF. This sequence joins TRBV27 and TRBJ1-1; D unclear. CDR1 is MNHEY, CDR2 SMNVEV, per germline (reference sequence). Trimming cost V 5 bases and J 6 bases, with 10 bases left between them. The CDR3 totals 12 residues.

This clonotype came up many times. This sequence joins TRBV7-9 and TRBJ1-4, with TRBD1 as a possible D gene (5 bases). Per the germline V gene, CDR1 is SEHNR and CDR2 is FQNEAQ (reference sequence). The V and J ends lost 0 bases and 6 bases respectively, with 14 bases between them. The CDR3 length is 16 residues. The CDR3 loop reads CASSLARQSEDEKLFF. The CDR3 DNA reads as TGTGCCAGCAGCTTAGCCCGACAGTCCGAGGATGAAAAACTGTTTTTT.

The chain joins TRBV11-2 to TRBJ2-1; TRBD2 matches 8 bases. The junction had 5 bases not matched to a gene; V was cut back by 4 bases and J by 0 bases. The CDR3 runs 16 residues. Germline loops: CDR1 SGHAT, CDR2 FQNNGV. DNA for the CDR3: TGTGCCAGCAGCTCATCGGGAGGGAGCTCCTACAATGAGCAGTTCTTC. Amino acid sequence: CASSSSGGSSYNEQFF.

This clonotype showed up many times. The chain joins TRBV29-1 to TRBJ1-5; D uncertain. The CDR3 is made up of 16 amino acids. The ends were cut back, 2 bases at V and 0 bases at J, with 14 bases in the middle. Germline V CDR1 and CDR2: SQVTM, ANQGSEA. The CDR3 loop reads CSVERVVEHSNQPQHF. The CDR3 region has the DNA TGCAGCGTTGAAAGGGTAGTAGAGCATAGCAATCAGCCCCAGCATTTT.

The chain recombines TRBV4-1 with TRBJ2-7; D remains ambiguous. Germline V gives CDR1 MGHRA, CDR2 YSYEKL. This CDR3 has 13 residues. The V end was cut by 3 bases, the J end by 0 bases, with 6 bases between. The CDR3 bases are TGCGCCAGCAGCCACGCAGTCTCCTACGAGCAGTACTTC. It specifies CASSHAVSYEQYF.

CDR3 in DNA: TGTGCCAGAAGGGACAGGGGGAATAGCAATCAGCCCCAGCATTTT. It yields the protein CARRDRGNSNQPQHF. The chain links TRBV6-2 or TRBV6-3 to TRBJ1-5, with 11 bases that match TRBD1. V trimming: 9 bases; J trimming: 0 bases; junction bases outside the gene matches: 4. Germline assignment: CDR1 MNHEY and CDR2 SVGEGT. The CDR3 covers 15 residues.

This clonotype was picked up many times. The junction shows a germline mismatch at one end, possibly a read error. The chain links TRBV7-2 to TRBJ2-7; weak D call: TRBD2 (6 bases). Per germline, CDR1 SGHTA and CDR2 FQGNSA. CDR3 size: 14 residues. The CDR3 DNA reads TGTGCCAGCAGCCTAGCGACGGTTCCGTACGAGCAGTACTTC. Amino acids: CASSLATVPYEQYF.

This clonotype has ten or more counts. V gene TRBV24-1 combines with J gene TRBJ2-3; no clear D. This CDR3 is 15 amino acids long. V was cut by 0 bases and J by 5 bases, with 11 bases left in between. CDR1 is KGHDR and CDR2 is SFDVKD in the germline V gene. The CDR3 DNA is TGTGCCACCAGTGATTTGACCCTCTCCGAAGATACGCAGTATTTT. Translating it yields CATSDLTLSEDTQYF.

With regard to this clonotype: At one of its ends the junction is not consistent with the germline gene, which may arise from a read error. V usage is TRBV6-2 or TRBV6-3 and J usage is TRBJ1-1; D is unclear. The germline CDR1 and CDR2 sequences are MNHEY and SVGEGT. This CDR3 is built from 16 residues. The CDR3 protein is CASTSPSRAHSAEAFF. The CDR3 coding sequence is TGTGCCAGCACCTCCCCGTCGAGAGCCCACTCCGCTGAAGCATTCTTT.

The chain joins TRBV4-3 to TRBJ1-3; D might be TRBD1 (6 bases). The CDR3 contains 15 residues. The germline CDR1 and CDR2 sequences are LGHNA and YSLEER. Deletions cut 1 base from V and 7 bases from J, with 14 bases between. CDR3: CASSQGTGIRNTIYF. The CDR3 DNA reads TGCGCCAGCAGCCAAGGAACAGGGATTAGGAACACCATATATTTT.

This clonotype was observed many times. V is TRBV5-6 and J is TRBJ1-5, with D hard to call. V was pared by 0 bases and J by 0 bases, with 10 bases between. From germline, CDR1 is SGHDT and CDR2 YYEEEE. This CDR3 comprises 16 residues. CDR3 in DNA: TGTGCCAGCAGCTTGGGTGGCCGTTATAGCAATCAGCCCCAGCATTTT. Translating gives CASSLGGRYSNQPQHF.

As regards this clonotype: Lacking the conserved final phenylalanine or tryptophan, this CDR3 likely reflects a read error. DNA for the CDR3: TGTGCCAGTGGTAGCGGCCCCTACGAGCAGTACTCC. Translating it yields CASGSGPYEQYS. This chain uses TRBV19 with TRBJ2-7; D perhaps matches TRBD2 (6 bases). The CDR3 contains 12 residues. Between the trimmed V and J ends, which lost 8 bases and 2 bases, there was a span of 10 bases. Germline V gene sequence: CDR1 LNHDA, CDR2 SQIVND (reference sequence).

V gene TRBV2 combines with J gene TRBJ1-1, with 11 bases lining up with TRBD1. The ends lost 5 bases at V and 7 bases at J; junction bases unmatched: 9. The length of the CDR3 is 15 residues. Germline-derived CDR1 and CDR2 are SNHLY and FYNNEI. CDR3 bases: TGTGCCAGCAGTCCGCGGACAGGGGGCCGGGTTGAAGCTTTCTTT. Translated, it gives CASSPRTGGRVEAFF. The entire variable domain, with the rest obtained from reference TRBV2 and TRBJ1-1, is as follows: EPEVTQTPSHQVTQMGQEVILRCVPISNHLYFYWYRQILGQKVEFLVSFYNNEISEKSEIFDDQFSVERPDGSNFTLKIRSTKLEDSAMYFCASSPRTGGRVEAFFGQGTRLTVV.

Remarks on this clonotype: This sequence may be a read error, since a much larger clone differs from it by one base. The chain joins TRBV5-1 to TRBJ2-6; the D gene is possibly TRBD2 (6 bases). CDR1 is SGHRS and CDR2 is YFSETQ in the germline V gene. This CDR3 spans 11 amino acids. The CDR3 DNA reads as TGCGCCAACCGCGGGGCCTACGTCCTGACTTTC. It yields the protein CANRGAYVLTF.

The chain joins TRBV25-1 to TRBJ2-1, with TRBD1 matching over 7 bases. The V segment lost 4 bases and the J segment 8 bases; nucleotides outside the gene matches: 8. The germline V gene has CDR1 MGHDK and CDR2 SYGVNS. The CDR3 extends over 14 amino acids. The CDR3 DNA follows: TGTGCCAGCAGTGTCCCGGACAGGTTCGATGAGCAGTTCTTC. Encoded protein: CASSVPDRFDEQFF.

Only a few counts were recorded for this clonotype. J is TRBJ2-7 and V is TRBV5-6, with TRBD2 matching over 10 bases. The CDR3 runs 15 residues. The V segment lost 1 base and the J segment 9 bases; nucleotides outside the gene matches: 10. Germline assignment: CDR1 SGHDT and CDR2 YYEEEE. The CDR3 nucleotides are TGTGCCAGCAGCTTGAGACTAGCGGGCCTACGCGGGCAGTACTTC. It specifies CASSLRLAGLRGQYF.

A remark on this clonotype: A read error may explain this, as a much larger clone is one base away. This rearrangement joins TRBV4-3 to TRBJ2-3; no reliable D call. From germline, CDR1 is LGHNA and CDR2 YSLEER. The CDR3 has 13 residues. The CDR3 DNA reads TGCGCCCGCAGCCAAATTCGTGGAGATACGCAGTATTTT. Residues: CARSQIRGDTQYF.

The sample holds a few counts of this clonotype. Since a much larger clone is just one base distant, this may be a read error. V and J are TRBV6-1 and TRBJ2-4, with 7 positions matching TRBD1. The germline CDR1 and CDR2 sequences are MNHNS and SASEGT. This CDR3 has 17 amino acids. CDR3 sequence: CASSGRATGFVKNIRYF. The CDR3 bases are TGTGCCAGCAGTGGAAGAGCGACAGGGTTCGTCAAAAACATTCGGTACTTC.

This clonotype was observed a single time. The genes are TRBV12-3 or TRBV12-4 and TRBJ2-2; perhaps D is TRBD1 or TRBD2 (5 bases each). This CDR3 is 15 amino acids long. Trimming stripped 5 bases from V and 4 bases from J, with 14 bases between. The CDR3 protein is CASSATGHSTGELFF. The CDR3 DNA reads TGTGCCAGCAGTGCCACGGGGCATTCCACCGGGGAGCTGTTTTTT.